The T cell receptor (beta chain) described here comes from a study of blood T cell repertoires in COVID-19. For the study at large: From the United States, Italy and Spain came samples of acute and convalescent COVID-19. Sources were T cells, B-cell-depleted T cells, or PBMCs; the material itself was cDNA or gDNA.

Per the authors' pipeline: Using reference gene primer amplification, nucleated cell counts were estimated. Assay used: immunoSEQ multiplex PCR; TCRdb lists only in-frame clones, some missing. V and J calls and clone size are as listed in that table; D and trimming were resolved from the DNA. The sample has about 480,000 clones; roughly nine tenths are singletons. Remarks on this clone: One end of the junction does not line up with germline, which may come from a read error.

Germline V gene lookup returns CDR1 SNHLY and CDR2 FYNNEI. The CDR3 extends over 16 amino acids. Recruited during active infection, patients (from Seattle) were subsequently followed longitudinally. The sequence derives from a woman in her fifties or sixties with COVID-19, enrolled during active disease. V usage is TRBV2 and J usage is TRBJ2-3, with 7 bases aligning to TRBD2. Sequencing input: peripheral blood. CDR3 DNA: TGTGCCAGCAGTGACGGTCTAGCGGCCGGCACGGATACGCAGTATTTT. This encodes CASSDGLAAGTDTQYF.